Listed below are T cell receptor beta chains from one sample, sequenced in a study of PD-L1 blockade in urothelial cancer. Sequenced by immunoSEQ multiplex PCR; TCRdb stores in-frame clones only, minus some. The sample shows 45,000 to 55,000 clones, about 86% of them seen only once. The sequencing here drew on PBMCs, taken around atezolizumab (anti-PD-L1) treatment. The receptors were sampled from a man in his 60s with urothelial cancer. Both conserved end residues are part of each CDR3. The order of the fields is V gene, D gene, J gene, clone size, CDR3 protein, CDR3 DNA. A D gene is named only where the DNA matches it firmly. Expanded clones are given a class, and other clones once, few, many or no size at all.

v_gene: TRBV5-1
d_gene: TRBD2
j_gene: TRBJ2-5
abundance: .
CDR3aa: CASSRRGGHQETQYF
CDR3nt: TGCGCCAGCAGCCGGCGGGGGGGCCACCAAGAGACCCAGTACTTC

v_gene: TRBV5-4
d_gene: TRBD1
j_gene: TRBJ2-5
abundance: .
CDR3aa: CASSSSQGATETQYF
CDR3nt: TGTGCCAGCAGCTCATCACAGGGGGCAACAGAGACCCAGTACTTC

v_gene: TRBV18
d_gene: .
j_gene: TRBJ1-2
abundance: .
CDR3aa: CASSPKEGTTGYTF
CDR3nt: TGTGCCAGCTCACCAAAGGAGGGGACTACTGGCTACACCTTC

v_gene: TRBV6-5
d_gene: .
j_gene: TRBJ2-7
abundance: .
CDR3aa: CASSYSSRQGPREQYF
CDR3nt: TGTGCCAGCAGTTACTCGAGTCGGCAGGGTCCGCGCGAGCAGTACTTC

v_gene: TRBV27
d_gene: TRBD1
j_gene: TRBJ1-2
abundance: .
CDR3aa: CASSPGQGWIYGYTF
CDR3nt: TGTGCCAGCAGTCCGGGACAGGGGTGGATCTATGGCTACACCTTC

v_gene: TRBV7-9
d_gene: .
j_gene: TRBJ1-1
abundance: few
CDR3aa: CASSLTSVAEAFF
CDR3nt: TGTGCCAGCAGCCTTACTTCGGTGGCTGAAGCTTTCTTT

v_gene: TRBV6-5
d_gene: TRBD1
j_gene: TRBJ1-4
abundance: .
CDR3aa: CASSFSSGTGGEKLFF
CDR3nt: TGTGCCAGCAGTTTCTCTTCCGGGACAGGGGGAGAAAAACTGTTTTTT

v_gene: TRBV6-6
d_gene: TRBD1
j_gene: TRBJ2-2
abundance: .
CDR3aa: CASSYAGTGGTGELFF
CDR3nt: TGTGCCAGCAGTTACGCCGGGACAGGGGGCACCGGGGAGCTGTTTTTT

v_gene: TRBV9
d_gene: TRBD2
j_gene: TRBJ2-5
abundance: .
CDR3aa: CASSVQAGATPGETQYF
CDR3nt: TGTGCCAGCAGCGTGCAAGCGGGGGCAACACCGGGAGAGACCCAGTACTTC

v_gene: TRBV28
d_gene: TRBD1
j_gene: TRBJ1-5
abundance: .
CDR3aa: CASRPTGRSNQPQHF
CDR3nt: TGTGCCAGCAGGCCGACAGGGAGGAGCAATCAGCCCCAGCATTTT

v_gene: TRBV7-7
d_gene: .
j_gene: TRBJ2-5
abundance: once
CDR3aa: CASSPSGYGETQYF
CDR3nt: TGTGCTAGCAGCCCTAGTGGTTATGGGGAGACCCAGTACTTC

v_gene: TRBV6-1
d_gene: .
j_gene: TRBJ2-7
abundance: .
CDR3aa: CASSEGWEVFYEQYF
CDR3nt: TGTGCCAGCAGTGAAGGGTGGGAGGTTTTCTACGAGCAGTACTTC

v_gene: TRBV7-2
d_gene: .
j_gene: TRBJ2-1
abundance: .
CDR3aa: CASSLGGGGDDEQFF
CDR3nt: TGTGCCAGCAGCTTGGGGGGAGGGGGTGACGATGAGCAGTTCTTC

v_gene: TRBV7-3
d_gene: .
j_gene: TRBJ2-2
abundance: .
CDR3aa: CASSQTATGELFF
CDR3nt: TGTGCCAGCAGCCAGACAGCCACCGGGGAGCTGTTTTTT

v_gene: TRBV2
d_gene: .
j_gene: TRBJ2-5
abundance: once
CDR3aa: CARDSFQETQYF
CDR3nt: TGTGCCAGGGACTCTTTCCAAGAGACCCAGTACTTC

v_gene: TRBV19
d_gene: TRBD1
j_gene: TRBJ2-4
abundance: .
CDR3aa: CASSIRGTGENIQYF
CDR3nt: TGTGCCAGTAGTATCCGTGGGACAGGAGAAAACATTCAGTACTTC

v_gene: TRBV6-5
d_gene: .
j_gene: TRBJ1-3
abundance: .
CDR3aa: CATGKGNTIYF
CDR3nt: TGTGCCACCGGGAAGGGAAACACCATATATTTT

v_gene: TRBV7-2
d_gene: TRBD2
j_gene: TRBJ2-3
abundance: .
CDR3aa: CASSLLLTSGGDSTDTQYF
CDR3nt: TGTGCCAGCAGCTTACTTTTGACTAGCGGGGGGGATAGCACAGATACGCAGTATTTT

v_gene: TRBV9
d_gene: TRBD2
j_gene: TRBJ2-1
abundance: .
CDR3aa: CASSVSLAGGMNEQFF
CDR3nt: TGTGCCAGCAGCGTCTCTCTAGCGGGGGGGATGAATGAGCAGTTCTTC

v_gene: TRBV6-1
d_gene: TRBD1
j_gene: TRBJ1-2
abundance: .
CDR3aa: CASSARTGGANYGYTF
CDR3nt: TGTGCCAGCAGTGCTAGGACAGGGGGCGCAAACTATGGCTACACCTTC

v_gene: TRBV4-1
d_gene: .
j_gene: TRBJ2-5
abundance: .
CDR3aa: CASSRGTPGEGETQYF
CDR3nt: TGCGCCAGCAGCCGGGGAACTCCAGGGGAGGGAGAGACCCAGTACTTC

v_gene: TRBV6-5
d_gene: .
j_gene: TRBJ2-5
abundance: .
CDR3aa: CASSFGQQGIETQYF
CDR3nt: TGTGCCAGCAGTTTCGGACAACAGGGTATAGAGACCCAGTACTTC

v_gene: TRBV11-3
d_gene: .
j_gene: TRBJ1-1
abundance: .
CDR3aa: CASSSHGGTEAFF
CDR3nt: TGTGCCAGCAGCTCCCACGGGGGCACTGAAGCTTTCTTT

v_gene: TRBV18
d_gene: TRBD1
j_gene: TRBJ1-2
abundance: .
CDR3aa: CASSRGQGVNYGYTF
CDR3nt: TGTGCCAGCTCCCGCGGACAGGGGGTTAACTATGGCTACACCTTC

v_gene: TRBV11-3
d_gene: .
j_gene: TRBJ1-1
abundance: .
CDR3aa: CASSFGQPEAFF
CDR3nt: TGTGCCAGCAGCTTCGGACAGCCTGAAGCTTTCTTT

v_gene: TRBV11-3
d_gene: .
j_gene: TRBJ2-3
abundance: .
CDR3aa: CASSDRQGRDGTDTQYF
CDR3nt: TGTGCCAGCAGCGACCGACAGGGGAGGGATGGCACAGATACGCAGTATTTT

v_gene: TRBV2
d_gene: .
j_gene: TRBJ1-5
abundance: .
CDR3aa: CASSERRGNQPQHF
CDR3nt: TGTGCCAGCAGTGAACGAAGGGGGAATCAGCCCCAGCATTTT

v_gene: TRBV19
d_gene: .
j_gene: TRBJ2-1
abundance: .
CDR3aa: CASSTGLKQFF
CDR3nt: TGTGCCAGTAGCACCGGACTCAAGCAGTTCTTC